This T cell receptor beta chain was sequenced in a study of shared T cell receptors in the human thymus. The germline V gene encodes CDR1 WNHNN and CDR2 SYGVQD (reference sequence). The V and J ends lost 4 bases and 2 bases, in that order; junction bases with no gene match: 18. The CDR3 runs to 19 residues. The assay was immunoSEQ multiplex PCR, and TCRdb's table has in-frame clones only and misses some. The sample yields about 730,000 clones, roughly 85% seen once. These data are also associated with another study on human thymus T cells. From that study: Corrective cardiac operations yielded the resected thymus tissue. Related research described strongly overlapping thymic repertoires in unrelated people.

Sequencing was performed on thymocytes. The clonotype originates from a girl under two years old with a congenital heart defect. This chain connects TRBV10-1 to TRBJ2-3; TRBD1 matches 7 bases. CDR3 in DNA: TGCGCCAGCAGTGGGGCCAAACTCCAGGGGGACCCCAACACAGATACGCAGTATTTT. Encoded protein: CASSGAKLQGDPNTDTQYF.